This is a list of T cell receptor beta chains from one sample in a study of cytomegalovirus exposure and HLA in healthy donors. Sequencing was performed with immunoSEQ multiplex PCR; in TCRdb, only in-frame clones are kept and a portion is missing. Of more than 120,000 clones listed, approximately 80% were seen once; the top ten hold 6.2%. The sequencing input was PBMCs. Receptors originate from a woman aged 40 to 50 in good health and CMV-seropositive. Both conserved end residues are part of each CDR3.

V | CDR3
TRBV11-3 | CASSLEIAAPYNEQFF
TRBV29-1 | CSVGRASNNYGYTF
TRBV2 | CASSPGLAGIQETQYF
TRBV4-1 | CASSQGGTGGYNEQFF
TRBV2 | CASSQTSGQGINGLFF
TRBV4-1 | CASSHTRGTGNYNEQFF
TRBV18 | CAAGGSRDEQYF
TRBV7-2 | CASSLGSEGGSYEQYF
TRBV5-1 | CASSLRLQGAGNQPQHF
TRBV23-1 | CASRQTMGGRLAGWPDTQYF
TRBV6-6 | CASSYSSGTYNEQFF
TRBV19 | CASSMVSGSADTQYF
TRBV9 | CASSPGLAAAGGEQFF
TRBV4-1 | CASSQGREGLDEQYF
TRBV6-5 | CASSVGGLNTEAFF
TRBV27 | CASSARGDTQYF
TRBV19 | CAVGPTGGTEAFF
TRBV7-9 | CASRGQGLYGYTF
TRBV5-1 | CASGAGVGGAYQETQYF
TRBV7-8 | CASSLEFTVSTSYEQYF
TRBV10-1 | CASGTSGSGGQFF
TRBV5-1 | CASSIPLAGEETQYF
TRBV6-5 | CASSYSVDYGYTF
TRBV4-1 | CASSRQVNGANVLTF
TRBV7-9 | CSSSFSTSGNTIYF
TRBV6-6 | CASSPPSNTEAFF
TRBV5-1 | CASSASGQGSSGELFF
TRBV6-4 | CASSASGSTGELFF
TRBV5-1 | CASSIDRVDYTF
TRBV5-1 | CASSLATGGTEAFF
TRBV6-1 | CASKGQGLDTQYF
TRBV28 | CASSSTGGSNQPQHF
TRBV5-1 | CASSLAREGWTGELFF
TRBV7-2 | CASSPRGTYGRANVEQFF
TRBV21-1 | CASSCRQGEAFF
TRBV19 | CASGSIRAGGSYEQYF
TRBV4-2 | CASSPGLAGSNEQFF
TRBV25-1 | CASSAFKGGQDEQFF